A selection of T cell receptor beta chains follows, all from one sample in a study of cytomegalovirus exposure and HLA in healthy donors. Measured with immunoSEQ multiplex PCR; TCRdb has only the in-frame clones, and not every one. The sample has around 150,000 clones, 80% seen once. Sequencing was done on a sample of PBMCs. These receptors originate from a middle-aged man in good health and CMV-seropositive. Each CDR3 is given with its conserved first and last residue. Fields, in order: V gene, clone size, J gene, D gene, CDR3 protein, CDR3 DNA. The D gene is left open where the match is weak. Not every row has a clone size; where given, it reads once, few, many or a size class.

>TRBV7-8|NA|TRBJ1-5|NA
CASSPLRGINQPQHF
TGTGCCAGCAGCCCCTTGAGGGGGATCAATCAGCCCCAGCATTTT
>TRBV28|NA|TRBJ2-7|TRBD1
CASSSDRADYEQYF
TGTGCCAGCAGTTCGGACAGGGCCGATTACGAGCAGTACTTC
>TRBV30|NA|TRBJ2-3|NA
CAWSVGSGFLGQSTDTQYF
TGTGCCTGGAGTGTAGGGTCAGGGTTTTTAGGACAGAGCACAGATACGCAGTATTTT
>TRBV9|NA|TRBJ1-6|NA
CASSVEGERTPLHF
TGTGCCAGCAGCGTAGAGGGGGAGAGGACACCCCTCCACTTT
>TRBV7-2|once|TRBJ1-1|NA
CASRIRGVGRGASTEAFF
TGTGCCAGCAGAATCAGGGGAGTCGGAAGGGGCGCGAGCACTGAAGCTTTCTTT
>TRBV10-2|NA|TRBJ2-2|NA
CASSEFVNGELFF
TGCGCCAGCAGTGAATTCGTTAACGGGGAGCTGTTTTTT
>TRBV2|NA|TRBJ1-2|TRBD1
CASSEPGTGRGYTF
TGTGCCAGCAGTGAACCAGGGACAGGGCGCGGCTACACCTTC
>TRBV5-1|NA|TRBJ2-5|TRBD2
CASSRTSGSVQETQYF
TGCGCCAGCAGCAGGACTAGCGGGAGCGTACAAGAGACCCAGTACTTC
>TRBV25-1|NA|TRBJ1-6|NA
CASSEAGDSPLHF
TGTGCCAGCAGTGAAGCAGGGGATTCACCCCTCCACTTT
>TRBV13|NA|TRBJ1-2|NA
CASSQVLANYGYTF
TGCGCCAGCAGCCAGGTCTTAGCTAACTATGGCTACACCTTC
>TRBV5-6|NA|TRBJ2-3|NA
CASSRGDTQYF
TGTGCCAGCAGTAGAGGGGATACGCAGTATTTT
>TRBV6-5|NA|TRBJ1-1|TRBD1
CASSRDRVAEAFF
TGTGCCAGCAGTCGCGACAGGGTCGCTGAAGCTTTCTTT
>TRBV4-3|NA|TRBJ2-1|TRBD2
CASSQVLVGLAGGMTGNEQFF
TGCGCCAGCAGCCAAGTGTTGGTAGGGCTAGCGGGAGGAATGACCGGCAATGAGCAGTTCTTC
>TRBV28|few|TRBJ2-5|NA
CASRRGTKGTQYF
TGTGCCAGCAGGAGGGGGACCAAGGGGACCCAGTACTTC
>TRBV6-6|NA|TRBJ2-4|TRBD1
CASSTPGQGDIQYF
TGTGCCAGCAGTACCCCGGGACAGGGGGACATTCAGTACTTC
>TRBV19|once|TRBJ2-1|NA
CASDRGNNEQFF
TGTGCTTCTGACCGGGGTAACAATGAGCAGTTCTTC
>TRBV5-1|NA|TRBJ2-3|TRBD2
CASSLAGTSGSSTDTQYF
TGCGCCAGCAGCTTGGCCGGGACTAGCGGGTCTAGCACAGATACGCAGTATTTT
>TRBV19|NA|TRBJ1-4|NA
CASRGHLTTNEKLFF
TGTGCCAGTAGGGGACATCTTACAACTAATGAAAAACTGTTTTTT
>TRBV7-3|few|TRBJ2-1|NA
CASSLNLGHGKLNEQFF
TGTGCCAGCAGCTTAAATTTGGGACACGGGAAACTCAATGAGCAGTTCTTC
>TRBV30|once|TRBJ2-3|NA
CAWSVPTPSTDTQYF
TGTGCCTGGAGTGTACCAACACCTAGCACAGATACGCAGTATTTT
>TRBV4-3|NA|TRBJ2-7|TRBD2
CASSQGMVKEREQWF
TGCGCCAGCAGCCAAGGAATGGTGAAGGAGCGGGAGCAGTGGTTC
>TRBV29-1|NA|TRBJ2-1|NA
CSVLRGPGHNEQFF
TGCAGCGTCCTCAGGGGCCCCGGCCACAATGAGCAGTTCTTC
>TRBV5-5|NA|TRBJ1-2|TRBD1
CASSQWSNRGGTNYGYTF
TGTGCCAGCAGCCAGTGGTCTAACAGGGGAGGAACTAACTATGGCTACACCTTC
>TRBV30|NA|TRBJ1-4|NA
CAWSSGFATNEKLFF
TGTGCCTGGAGTTCCGGGTTTGCAACTAATGAAAAACTGTTTTTT
>TRBV15|NA|TRBJ2-5|NA
CATTDWGQTQYF
TGTGCCACTACAGACTGGGGGCAGACCCAGTACTTC
>TRBV6-1|NA|TRBJ1-5|TRBD1
CASSDNFGQGRPFNQPQHF
TGTGCCAGCAGTGATAATTTTGGACAGGGGCGTCCCTTCAATCAGCCCCAGCATTTT
>TRBV27|NA|TRBJ1-1|NA
CASYLRGGTEAFF
TGTGCCAGCTATCTCAGGGGCGGCACTGAAGCTTTCTTT
>TRBV7-2|hyperexpanded|TRBJ2-7|TRBD2
CASSLGTSGTYEQYF
TGTGCCAGCAGCTTAGGAACTAGCGGTACCTACGAGCAGTACTTC